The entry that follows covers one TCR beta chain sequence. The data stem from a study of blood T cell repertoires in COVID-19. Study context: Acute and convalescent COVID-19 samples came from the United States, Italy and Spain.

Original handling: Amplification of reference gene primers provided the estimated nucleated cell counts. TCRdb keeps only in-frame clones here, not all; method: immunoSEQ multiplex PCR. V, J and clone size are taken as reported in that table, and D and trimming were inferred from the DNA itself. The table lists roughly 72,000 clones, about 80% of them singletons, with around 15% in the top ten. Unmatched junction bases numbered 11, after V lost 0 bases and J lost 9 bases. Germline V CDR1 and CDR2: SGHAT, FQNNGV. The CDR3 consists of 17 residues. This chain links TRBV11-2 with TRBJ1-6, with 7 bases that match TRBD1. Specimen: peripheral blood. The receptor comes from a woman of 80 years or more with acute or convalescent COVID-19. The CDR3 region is CASSLDPRQGRVSPLHF. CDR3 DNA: TGTGCCAGCAGCTTAGATCCCCGACAGGGTCGGGTTTCACCCCTCCACTTT. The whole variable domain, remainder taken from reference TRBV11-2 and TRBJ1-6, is EAGVAQSPRYKIIEKRQSVAFWCNPISGHATLYWYQQILGQGPKLLIQFQNNGVVDDSQLPKDRFSAERLKGVDSTLKIQPAKLEDSAVYLCASSLDPRQGRVSPLHFGNGTRLTVT.